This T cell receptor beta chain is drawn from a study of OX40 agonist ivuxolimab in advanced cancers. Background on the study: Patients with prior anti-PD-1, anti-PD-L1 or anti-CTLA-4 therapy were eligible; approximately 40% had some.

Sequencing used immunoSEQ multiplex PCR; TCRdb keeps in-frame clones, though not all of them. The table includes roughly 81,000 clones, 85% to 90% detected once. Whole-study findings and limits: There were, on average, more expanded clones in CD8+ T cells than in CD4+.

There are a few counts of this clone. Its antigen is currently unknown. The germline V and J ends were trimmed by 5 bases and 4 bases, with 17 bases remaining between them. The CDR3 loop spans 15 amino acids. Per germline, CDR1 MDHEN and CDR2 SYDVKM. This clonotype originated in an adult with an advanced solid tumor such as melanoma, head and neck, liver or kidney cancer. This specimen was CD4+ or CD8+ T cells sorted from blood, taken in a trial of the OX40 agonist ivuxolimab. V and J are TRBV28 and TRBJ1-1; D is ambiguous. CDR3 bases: TGTGCCAGCAGTAGTCCGGGAAGGCTGACCACTGAAGCTTTCTTT. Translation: CASSSPGRLTTEAFF.